This T cell receptor (beta chain) was sequenced for a study of regulatory T cells in long-lasting Graves disease. Study overall: Those Graves' patients who were newly diagnosed had been on antithyroid drugs under 3 months.

The time point was: newly diagnosed GD, antithyroid drugs for less than 3 months. With RNA extracted from PBMCs as input, the TCR library was made. Libraries of TCR beta came from iRepertoire HTBI primers plus Arm-PCR of CDR3 regions. TCRdb re-derived calls from the multiplex PCR reads in MiXCR, one entry per CDR3 protein. The sample gives 400,000 to 450,000 distinct CDR3 sequences, around 14% of which show up once; over 15% is in the top ten. V shed 1 base and J 5 bases; nucleotides not matched to a gene: 2. In germline, CDR1 is DFQATT, CDR2 SNEGSKA (reference sequence). This CDR3 has 14 amino acids. This clonotype was recorded a few times. The data also belong to a second study, concerning T cells in Graves' hyperthyroidism and ophthalmopathy. Turning to that study: Over 18 months, lack of ophthalmopathy progression marked Graves' hyperthyroidism as stable. Uncontrolled infection, other autoimmune disease, pregnancy or lactation led to exclusion.

The chain combines TRBV20-1 with TRBJ2-2; 9 bases align to TRBD1. This specimen was peripheral blood mononuclear cells (PBMCs), taken at new diagnosis, from a patient treated with antithyroid drugs. The TCR was taken from a woman aged 30 to 39 with Graves disease. The CDR3 region is CSARVGTGTGELFF. The CDR3, as DNA: TGCAGTGCTAGAGTGGGGACAGGGACCGGGGAGCTGTTTTTT.